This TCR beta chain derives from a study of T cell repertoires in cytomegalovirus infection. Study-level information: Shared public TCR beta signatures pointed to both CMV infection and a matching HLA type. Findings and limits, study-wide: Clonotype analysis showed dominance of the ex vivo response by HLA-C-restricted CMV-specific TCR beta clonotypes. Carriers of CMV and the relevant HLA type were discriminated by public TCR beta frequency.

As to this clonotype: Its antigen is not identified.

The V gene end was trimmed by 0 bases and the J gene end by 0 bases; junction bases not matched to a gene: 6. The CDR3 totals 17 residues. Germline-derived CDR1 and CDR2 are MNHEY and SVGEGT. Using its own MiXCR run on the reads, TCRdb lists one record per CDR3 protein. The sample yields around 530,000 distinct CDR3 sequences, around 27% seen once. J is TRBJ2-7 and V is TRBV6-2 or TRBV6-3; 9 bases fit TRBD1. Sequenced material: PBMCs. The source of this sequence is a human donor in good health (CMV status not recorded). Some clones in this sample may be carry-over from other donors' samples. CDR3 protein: CASSYSSDRGNSYEQYV. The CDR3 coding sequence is TGTGCCAGCAGTTACTCGTCGGACAGGGGAAACTCCTACGAGCAGTACGTC.